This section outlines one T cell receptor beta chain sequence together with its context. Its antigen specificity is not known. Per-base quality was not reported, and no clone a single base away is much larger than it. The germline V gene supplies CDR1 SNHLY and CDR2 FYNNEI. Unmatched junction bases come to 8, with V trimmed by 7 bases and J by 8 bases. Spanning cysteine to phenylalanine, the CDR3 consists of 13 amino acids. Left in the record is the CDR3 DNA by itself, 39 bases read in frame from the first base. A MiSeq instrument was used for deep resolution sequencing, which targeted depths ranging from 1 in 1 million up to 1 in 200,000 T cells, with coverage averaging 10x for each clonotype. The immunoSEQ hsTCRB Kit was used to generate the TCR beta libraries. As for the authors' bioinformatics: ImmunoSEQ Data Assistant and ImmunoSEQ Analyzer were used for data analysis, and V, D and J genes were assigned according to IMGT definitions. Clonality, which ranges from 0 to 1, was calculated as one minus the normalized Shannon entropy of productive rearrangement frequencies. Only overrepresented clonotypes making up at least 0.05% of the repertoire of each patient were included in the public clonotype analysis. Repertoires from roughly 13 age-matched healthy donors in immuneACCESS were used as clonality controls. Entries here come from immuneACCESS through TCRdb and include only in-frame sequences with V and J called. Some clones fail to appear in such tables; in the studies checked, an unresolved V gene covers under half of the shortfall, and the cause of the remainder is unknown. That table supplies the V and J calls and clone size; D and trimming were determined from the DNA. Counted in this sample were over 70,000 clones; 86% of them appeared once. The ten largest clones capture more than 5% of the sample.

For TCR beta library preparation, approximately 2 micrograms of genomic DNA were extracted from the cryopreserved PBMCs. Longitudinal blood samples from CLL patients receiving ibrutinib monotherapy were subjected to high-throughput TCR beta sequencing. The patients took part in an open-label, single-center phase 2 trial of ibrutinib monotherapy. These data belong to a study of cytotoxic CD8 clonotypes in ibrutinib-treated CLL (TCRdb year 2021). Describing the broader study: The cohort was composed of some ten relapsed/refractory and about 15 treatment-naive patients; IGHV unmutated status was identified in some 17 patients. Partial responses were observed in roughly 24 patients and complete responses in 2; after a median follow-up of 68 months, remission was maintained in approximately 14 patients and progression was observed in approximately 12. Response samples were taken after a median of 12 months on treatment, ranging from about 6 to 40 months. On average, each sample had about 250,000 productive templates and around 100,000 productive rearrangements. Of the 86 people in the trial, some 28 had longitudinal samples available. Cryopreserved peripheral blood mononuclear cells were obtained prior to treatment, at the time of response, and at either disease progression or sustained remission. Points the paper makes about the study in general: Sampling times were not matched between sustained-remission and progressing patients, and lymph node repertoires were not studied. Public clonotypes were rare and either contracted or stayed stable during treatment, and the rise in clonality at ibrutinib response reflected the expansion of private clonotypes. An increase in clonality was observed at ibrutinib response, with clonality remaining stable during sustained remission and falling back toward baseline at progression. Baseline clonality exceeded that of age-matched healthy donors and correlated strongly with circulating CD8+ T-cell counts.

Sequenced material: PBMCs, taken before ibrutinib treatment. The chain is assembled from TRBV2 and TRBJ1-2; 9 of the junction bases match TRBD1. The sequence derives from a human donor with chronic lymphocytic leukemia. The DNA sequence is TGTGCCAGCACAAGGCGTGGACAGGGGGGCTACACCTTC. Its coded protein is CASTRRGQGGYTF.